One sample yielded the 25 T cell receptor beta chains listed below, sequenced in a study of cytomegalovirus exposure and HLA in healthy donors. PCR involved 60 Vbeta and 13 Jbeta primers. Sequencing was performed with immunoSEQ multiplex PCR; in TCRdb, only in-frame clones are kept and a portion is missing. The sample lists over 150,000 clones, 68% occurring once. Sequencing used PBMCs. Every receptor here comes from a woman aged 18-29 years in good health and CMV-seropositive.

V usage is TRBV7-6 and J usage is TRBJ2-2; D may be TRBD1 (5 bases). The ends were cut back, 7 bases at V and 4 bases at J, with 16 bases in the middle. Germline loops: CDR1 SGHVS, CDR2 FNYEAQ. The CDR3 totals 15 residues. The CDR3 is CASIQGRSGTGELFF. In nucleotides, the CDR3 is TGTGCCAGCATCCAGGGAAGATCGGGCACCGGGGAGCTGTTTTTT.

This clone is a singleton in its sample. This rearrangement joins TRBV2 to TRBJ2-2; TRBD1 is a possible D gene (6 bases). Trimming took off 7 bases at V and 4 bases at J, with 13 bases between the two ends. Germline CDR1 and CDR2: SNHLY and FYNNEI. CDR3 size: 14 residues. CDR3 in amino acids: CASNEGHRTGELFF. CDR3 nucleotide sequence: TGTGCCAGCAATGAGGGACATCGCACCGGGGAGCTGTTTTTT.

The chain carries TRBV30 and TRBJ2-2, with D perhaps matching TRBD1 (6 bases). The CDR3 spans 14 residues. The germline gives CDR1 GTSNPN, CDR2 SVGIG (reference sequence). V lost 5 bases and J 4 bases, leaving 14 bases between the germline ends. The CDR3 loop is CAWPSTTGTGELFF. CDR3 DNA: TGTGCCTGGCCTTCTACGACAGGCACCGGGGAGCTGTTTTTT.

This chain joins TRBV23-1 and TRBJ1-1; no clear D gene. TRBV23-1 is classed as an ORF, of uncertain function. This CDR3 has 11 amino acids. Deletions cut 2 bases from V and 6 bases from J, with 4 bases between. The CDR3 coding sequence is TGCGCCAGCAGTCAACCAGCTGAAGCTTTCTTT. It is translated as CASSQPAEAFF.

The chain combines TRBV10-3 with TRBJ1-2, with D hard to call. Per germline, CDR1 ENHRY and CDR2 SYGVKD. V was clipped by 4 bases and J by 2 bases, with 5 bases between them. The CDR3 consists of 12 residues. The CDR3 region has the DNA TGTGCCATCAGTGGAGTCAACTATGGCTACACCTTC. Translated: CAISGVNYGYTF.

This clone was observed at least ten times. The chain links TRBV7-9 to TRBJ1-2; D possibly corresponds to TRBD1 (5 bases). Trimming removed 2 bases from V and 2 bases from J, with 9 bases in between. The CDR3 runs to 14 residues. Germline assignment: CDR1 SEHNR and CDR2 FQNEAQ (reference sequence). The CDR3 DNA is TGTGCCAGCAGCTTAACCGACAGAAACTATGGCTACACCTTC. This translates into CASSLTDRNYGYTF.

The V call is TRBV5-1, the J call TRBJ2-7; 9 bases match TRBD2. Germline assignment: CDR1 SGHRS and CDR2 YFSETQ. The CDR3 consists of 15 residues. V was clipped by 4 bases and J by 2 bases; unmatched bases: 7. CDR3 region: CASSIEAGGTYEQYF. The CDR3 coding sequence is TGCGCCAGCAGCATAGAAGCGGGGGGCACCTACGAGCAGTACTTC.

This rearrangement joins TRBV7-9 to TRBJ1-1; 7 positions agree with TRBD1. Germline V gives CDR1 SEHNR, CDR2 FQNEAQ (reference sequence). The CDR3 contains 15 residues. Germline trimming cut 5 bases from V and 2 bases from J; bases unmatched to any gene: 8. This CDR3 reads CASSKEGQSNTEAFF. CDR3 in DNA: TGTGCCAGCAGCAAGGAGGGACAGTCTAACACTGAAGCTTTCTTT.

CDR3 DNA: TGCGCCAGCAGCCAAGATTGGCAGGGTGGTCTCCCCAATGGCTACACCTTC. This encodes CASSQDWQGGLPNGYTF. V gene TRBV4-1 combines with J gene TRBJ1-2; D perhaps matches TRBD1 (5 bases). The germline V gene encodes CDR1 MGHRA and CDR2 YSYEKL. Trimming removed 0 bases from V and 6 bases from J, with 20 bases in between. This CDR3 comprises 17 residues.

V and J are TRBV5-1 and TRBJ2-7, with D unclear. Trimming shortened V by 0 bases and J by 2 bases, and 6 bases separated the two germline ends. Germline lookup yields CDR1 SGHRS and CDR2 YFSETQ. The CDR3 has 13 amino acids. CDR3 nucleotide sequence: TGCGCCAGCAGCTTGGGTCCAGCCTACGAGCAGTACTTC. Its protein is CASSLGPAYEQYF.

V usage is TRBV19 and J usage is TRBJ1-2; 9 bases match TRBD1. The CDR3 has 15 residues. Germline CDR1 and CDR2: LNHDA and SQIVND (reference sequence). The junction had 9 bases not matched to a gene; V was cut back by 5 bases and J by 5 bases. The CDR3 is CASSPQGTGPYGYTF. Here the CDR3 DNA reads TGTGCCAGTAGTCCCCAAGGGACAGGGCCTTATGGCTACACCTTC.

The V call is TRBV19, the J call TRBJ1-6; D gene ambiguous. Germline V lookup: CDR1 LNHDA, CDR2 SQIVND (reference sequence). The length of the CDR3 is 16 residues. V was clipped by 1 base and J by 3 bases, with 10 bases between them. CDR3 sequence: CASSIGRRGYNSPLHF. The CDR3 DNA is TGTGCCAGTAGTATAGGACGGCGGGGCTATAATTCACCCCTCCACTTT. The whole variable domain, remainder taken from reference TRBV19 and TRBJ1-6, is DGGITQSPKYLFRKEGQNVTLSCEQNLNHDAMYWYRQDPGQGLRLIYYSQIVNDFQKGDIAEGYSVSREKKESFPLTVTSAQKNPTAFYLCASSIGRRGYNSPLHFGNGTRLTVT.

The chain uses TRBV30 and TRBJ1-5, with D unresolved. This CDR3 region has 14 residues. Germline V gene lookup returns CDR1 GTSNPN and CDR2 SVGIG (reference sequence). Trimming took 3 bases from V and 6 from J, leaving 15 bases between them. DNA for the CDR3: TGTGCCTGGAGCCCCTTGGTTTTCGGTCAGCCCCAGCATTTT. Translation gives CAWSPLVFGQPQHF.

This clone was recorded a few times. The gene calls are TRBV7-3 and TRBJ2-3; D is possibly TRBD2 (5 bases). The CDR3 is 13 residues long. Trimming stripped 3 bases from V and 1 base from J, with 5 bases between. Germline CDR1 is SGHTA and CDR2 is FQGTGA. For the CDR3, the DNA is TGTGCCAGCAGCTTTAGCGGCACAGATACGCAGTATTTT. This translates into CASSFSGTDTQYF.

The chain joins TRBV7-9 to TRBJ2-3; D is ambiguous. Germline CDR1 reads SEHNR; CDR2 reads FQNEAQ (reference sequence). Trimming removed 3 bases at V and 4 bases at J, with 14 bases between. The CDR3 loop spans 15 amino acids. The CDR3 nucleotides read TGTGCCAGCAGCTTTACGGGTTCTGCCGCAGATACGCAGTATTTT. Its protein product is CASSFTGSAADTQYF.

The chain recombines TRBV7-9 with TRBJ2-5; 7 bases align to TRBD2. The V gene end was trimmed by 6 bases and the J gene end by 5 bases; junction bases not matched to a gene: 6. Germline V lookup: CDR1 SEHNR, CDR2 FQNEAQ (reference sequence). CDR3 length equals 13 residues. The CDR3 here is CASRTGGGETQYF. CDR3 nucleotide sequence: TGTGCCAGCAGAACGGGGGGTGGGGAGACCCAGTACTTC.

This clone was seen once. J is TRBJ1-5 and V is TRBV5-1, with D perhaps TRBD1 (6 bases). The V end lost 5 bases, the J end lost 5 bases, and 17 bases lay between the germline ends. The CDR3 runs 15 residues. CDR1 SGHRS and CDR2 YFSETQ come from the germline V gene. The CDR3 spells CASRATDRNDQPQHF. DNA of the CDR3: TGCGCCAGCAGAGCTACCGACAGGAACGATCAGCCCCAGCATTTT.

CDR3 protein: CASSLAPRGSYNSPLHF. In nucleotides, the CDR3 is TGTGCCAGCAGCTTAGCCCCCCGGGGCTCCTATAATTCACCCCTCCACTTT. The chain links TRBV7-3 to TRBJ1-6; no clear D. Germline CDR1 reads SGHTA; CDR2 reads FQGTGA. CDR3 length equals 17 residues. Trimming left V 2 bases short and J 0 bases short, with 11 bases between.

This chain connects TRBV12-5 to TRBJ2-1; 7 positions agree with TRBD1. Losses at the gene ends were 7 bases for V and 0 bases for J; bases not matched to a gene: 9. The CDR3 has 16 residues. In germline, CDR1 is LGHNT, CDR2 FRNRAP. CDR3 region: CASVRDSRPSYNEQFF. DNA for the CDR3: TGTGCTAGTGTTCGGGACAGTCGCCCCTCCTACAATGAGCAGTTCTTC.

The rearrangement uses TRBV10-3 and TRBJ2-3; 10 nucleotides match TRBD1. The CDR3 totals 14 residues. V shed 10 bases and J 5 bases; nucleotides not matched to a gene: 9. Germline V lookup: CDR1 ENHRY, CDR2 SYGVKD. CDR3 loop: CATMAGQGRDTQYF. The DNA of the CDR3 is TGTGCCACCATGGCGGGACAGGGGAGAGATACGCAGTATTTT.

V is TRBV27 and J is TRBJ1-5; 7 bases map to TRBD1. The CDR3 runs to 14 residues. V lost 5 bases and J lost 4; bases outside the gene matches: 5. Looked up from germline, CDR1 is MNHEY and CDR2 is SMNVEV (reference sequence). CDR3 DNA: TGTGCCAGCAGTCTGGGACAGATTAATCAGCCCCAGCATTTT. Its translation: CASSLGQINQPQHF.

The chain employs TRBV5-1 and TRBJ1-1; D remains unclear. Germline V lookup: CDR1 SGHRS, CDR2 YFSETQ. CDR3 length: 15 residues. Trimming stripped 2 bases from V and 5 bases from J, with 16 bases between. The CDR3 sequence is CASSFEGIMETEAFF. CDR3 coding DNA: TGCGCCAGCAGCTTTGAAGGTATCATGGAGACTGAAGCTTTCTTT.

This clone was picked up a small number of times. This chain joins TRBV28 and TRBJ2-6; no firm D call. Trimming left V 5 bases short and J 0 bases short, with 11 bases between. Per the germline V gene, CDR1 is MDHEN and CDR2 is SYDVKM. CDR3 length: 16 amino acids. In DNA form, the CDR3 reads TGTGCCAGCAGTACGATGCGGATCTCTGGGGCCAACGTCCTGACTTTC. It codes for CASSTMRISGANVLTF.

The CDR3 DNA is TGTGCCAGCAGCGAGACAGGGTCCATCTTCGGGCAGTACTTC. Translation gives CASSETGSIFGQYF. The V call is TRBV7-2, the J call TRBJ2-7; TRBD1 agrees at 7 bases. The germline gives CDR1 SGHTA, CDR2 FQGNSA. The CDR3 is made up of 14 amino acids. Trimming removed 5 bases from V and 9 bases from J; junction bases left unmatched: 13.

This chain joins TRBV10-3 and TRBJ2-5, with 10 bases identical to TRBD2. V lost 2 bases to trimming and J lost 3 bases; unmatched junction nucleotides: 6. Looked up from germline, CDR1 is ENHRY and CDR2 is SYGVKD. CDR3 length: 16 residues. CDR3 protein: CAISERSGGDKETQYF. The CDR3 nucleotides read TGTGCCATCAGTGAGCGAAGCGGGGGGGACAAAGAGACCCAGTACTTC.